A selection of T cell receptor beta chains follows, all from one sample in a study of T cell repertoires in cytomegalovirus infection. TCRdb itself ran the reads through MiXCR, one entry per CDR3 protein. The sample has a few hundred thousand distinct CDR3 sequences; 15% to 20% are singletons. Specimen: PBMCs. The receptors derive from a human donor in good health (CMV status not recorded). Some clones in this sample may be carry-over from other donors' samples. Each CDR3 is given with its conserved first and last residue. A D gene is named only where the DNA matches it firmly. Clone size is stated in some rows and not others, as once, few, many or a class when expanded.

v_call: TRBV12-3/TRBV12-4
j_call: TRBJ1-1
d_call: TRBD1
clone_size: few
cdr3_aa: CASSPGQGPMNTEAFF
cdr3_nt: TGTGCCAGCAGTCCAGGACAGGGACCAATGAACACTGAAGCTTTCTTT

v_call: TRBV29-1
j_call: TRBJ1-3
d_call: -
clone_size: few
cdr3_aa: CSGREGGLDTIYF
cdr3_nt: TGCAGCGGCCGCGAGGGGGGCCTTGACACCATATATTTT

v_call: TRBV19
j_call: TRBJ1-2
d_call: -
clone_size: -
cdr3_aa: CASSIEGRTGYTF
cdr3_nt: TGTGCCAGTAGTATAGAGGGGCGGACTGGCTACACCTTC

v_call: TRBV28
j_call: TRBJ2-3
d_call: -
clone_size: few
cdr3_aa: CASSSWTSTDTQYF
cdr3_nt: TGTGCCAGCAGTTCTTGGACTAGCACAGATACGCAGTATTTT

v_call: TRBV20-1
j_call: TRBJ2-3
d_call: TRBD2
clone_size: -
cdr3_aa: CSAPGTTLDTQYF
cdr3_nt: TGCAGTGCTCCCGGGACTACATTAGATACGCAGTATTTT

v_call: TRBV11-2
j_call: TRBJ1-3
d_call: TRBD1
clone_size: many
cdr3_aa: CASSFRQGREGYTIYF
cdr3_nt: TGTGCCAGCAGCTTCCGACAGGGCCGGGAGGGGTACACCATATATTTT

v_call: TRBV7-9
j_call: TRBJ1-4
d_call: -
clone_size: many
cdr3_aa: CASSSTDRVTPNEKLFF
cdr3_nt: TGTGCCAGCAGCTCAACAGACAGAGTAACCCCTAATGAAAAACTGTTTTTT

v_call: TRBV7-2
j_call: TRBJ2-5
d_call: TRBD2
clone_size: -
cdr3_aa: CASSRTRGETQYF
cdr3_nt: TGTGCCAGCAGCCGGACTAGGGGAGAGACCCAGTACTTC

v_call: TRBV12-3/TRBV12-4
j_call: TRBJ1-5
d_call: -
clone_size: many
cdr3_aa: CASSFSENQPQHF
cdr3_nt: TGTGCCAGCAGTTTCTCGGAAAATCAGCCCCAGCATTTT

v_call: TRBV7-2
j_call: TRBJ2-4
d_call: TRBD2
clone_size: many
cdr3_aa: CASSSTSGSLENIQYF
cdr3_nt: TGTGCCAGCAGCTCGACTAGCGGGAGCTTGGAAAACATTCAGTACTTC

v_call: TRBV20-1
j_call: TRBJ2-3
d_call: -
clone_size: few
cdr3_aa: CSASFKGYGTDTQYF
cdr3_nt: TGCAGTGCTAGTTTCAAGGGGTACGGCACAGATACGCAGTATTTT

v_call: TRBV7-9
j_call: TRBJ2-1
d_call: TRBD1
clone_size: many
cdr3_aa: CASSLGQHNEQFF
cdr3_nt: TGTGCCAGCAGCCTGGGACAGCACAATGAGCAGTTCTTC

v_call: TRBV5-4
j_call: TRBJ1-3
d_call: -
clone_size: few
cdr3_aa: CASSFVGTAGNTIYF
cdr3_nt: TGTGCCAGCAGCTTCGTGGGGACCGCTGGAAACACCATATATTTT

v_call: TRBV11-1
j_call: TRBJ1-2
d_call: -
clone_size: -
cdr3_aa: CASSLGSTDYGYTF
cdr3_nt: TGTGCCAGCAGCTTAGGTAGCACCGACTATGGCTACACCTTC

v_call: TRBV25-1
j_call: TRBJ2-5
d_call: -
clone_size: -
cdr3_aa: CASSESLETQYF
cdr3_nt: TGTGCCAGCAGTGAATCCCTGGAGACCCAGTACTTC

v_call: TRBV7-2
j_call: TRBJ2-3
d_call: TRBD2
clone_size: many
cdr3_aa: CASSDQRGTSDFTQYF
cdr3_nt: TGTGCCAGCAGCGACCAACGGGGGACTAGCGATTTTACGCAGTATTTT

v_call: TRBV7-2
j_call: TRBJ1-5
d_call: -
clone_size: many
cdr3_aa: CASSLNAGARNQPQHF
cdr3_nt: TGTGCCAGCAGCTTAAATGCGGGGGCAAGAAATCAGCCCCAGCATTTT

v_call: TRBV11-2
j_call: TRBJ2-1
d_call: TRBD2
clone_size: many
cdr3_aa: CASAAGDDNEQFF
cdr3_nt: TGTGCCAGCGCAGCGGGAGATGATAATGAGCAGTTCTTC

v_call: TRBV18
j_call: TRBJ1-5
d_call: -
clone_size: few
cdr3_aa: CASSPGVARTGMPQHF
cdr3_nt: TGTGCCAGCTCACCCGGCGTCGCGCGCACGGGTATGCCCCAGCATTTT

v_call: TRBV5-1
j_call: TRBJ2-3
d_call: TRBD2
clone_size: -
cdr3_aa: CASSSTGLAGGPDTQYF
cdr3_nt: TGCGCCAGCAGCTCAACGGGACTAGCGGGGGGTCCAGATACGCAGTATTTT

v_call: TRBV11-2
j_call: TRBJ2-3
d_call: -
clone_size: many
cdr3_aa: CASSFRSGPFSTDTQYF
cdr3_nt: TGTGCCAGCAGCTTCCGAAGTGGACCGTTTAGCACAGATACGCAGTATTTT

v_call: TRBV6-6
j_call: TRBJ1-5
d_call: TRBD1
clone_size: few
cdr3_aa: CASSGDRGQPQHF
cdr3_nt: TGTGCCAGCAGTGGGGACAGGGGACAGCCCCAGCATTTT

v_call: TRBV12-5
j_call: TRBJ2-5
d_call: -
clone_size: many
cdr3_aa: CASGPGETQYF
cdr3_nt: TGTGCTAGTGGTCCCGGGGAGACCCAGTACTTC

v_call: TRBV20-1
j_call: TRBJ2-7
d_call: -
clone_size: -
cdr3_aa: CSAVRDGGPYEQYF
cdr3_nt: TGCAGTGCTGTCCGGGACGGGGGTCCCTACGAGCAGTACTTC

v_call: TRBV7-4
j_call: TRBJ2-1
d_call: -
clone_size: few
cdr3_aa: CASSTISEQFF
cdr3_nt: TGTGCCAGCAGCACGATATCGGAGCAGTTCTTC

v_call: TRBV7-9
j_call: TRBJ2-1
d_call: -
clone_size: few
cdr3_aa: CASSFGEPPGRNEQFF
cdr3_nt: TGTGCCAGCAGCTTCGGTGAACCCCCCGGTCGCAATGAGCAGTTCTTC

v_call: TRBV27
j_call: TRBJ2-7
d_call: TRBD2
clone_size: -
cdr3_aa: CASSFGGSGYEQYF
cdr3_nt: TGTGCCAGCAGTTTCGGCGGGAGTGGATACGAGCAGTACTTC

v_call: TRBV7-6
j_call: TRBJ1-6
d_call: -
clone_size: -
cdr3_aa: CASSPPPGSAHNSPLHF
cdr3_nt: TGTGCCAGCAGCCCTCCCCCAGGGAGCGCCCATAATTCACCCCTCCACTTT

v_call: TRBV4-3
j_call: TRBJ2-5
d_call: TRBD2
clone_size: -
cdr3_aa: CASSQHPRGGAYQETQYF
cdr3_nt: TGCGCCAGCAGCCAACACCCCCGGGGGGGGGCCTACCAAGAGACCCAGTACTTC